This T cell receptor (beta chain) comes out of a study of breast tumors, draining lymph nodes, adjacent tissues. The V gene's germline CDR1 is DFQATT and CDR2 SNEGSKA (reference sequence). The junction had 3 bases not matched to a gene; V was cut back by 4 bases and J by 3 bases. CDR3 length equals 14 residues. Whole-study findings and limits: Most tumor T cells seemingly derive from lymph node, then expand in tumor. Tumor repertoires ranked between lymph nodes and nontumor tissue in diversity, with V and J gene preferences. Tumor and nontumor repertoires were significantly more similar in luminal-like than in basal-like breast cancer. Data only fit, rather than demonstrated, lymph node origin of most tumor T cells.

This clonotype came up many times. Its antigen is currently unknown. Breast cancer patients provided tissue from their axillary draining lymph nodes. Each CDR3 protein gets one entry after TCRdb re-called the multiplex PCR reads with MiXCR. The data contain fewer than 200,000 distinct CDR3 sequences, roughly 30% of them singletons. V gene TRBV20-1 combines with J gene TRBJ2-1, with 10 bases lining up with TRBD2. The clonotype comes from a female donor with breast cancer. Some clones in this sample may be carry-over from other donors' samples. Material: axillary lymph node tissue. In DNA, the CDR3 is TGCAGTGCTAAAAAGCGGGAGGGCTACAATGAGCAGTTCTTC. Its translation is CSAKKREGYNEQFF.